This T cell receptor beta chain is from a study of T cell changes during pregnancy in multiple sclerosis. With V trimmed by 3 bases and J by 3 bases, 5 bases remained unmatched. CDR3 size: 14 residues. Germline V gene sequence: CDR1 MDHEN, CDR2 SYDVKM. The table came from immunoSEQ multiplex PCR; TCRdb's copy has only in-frame clones and leaves some out. The sample carries some 100,000 clones, just over 90% recorded once. This TCR derives from a female donor with multiple sclerosis, enrolled in a pregnancy study. The sample consisted of peripheral blood, taken in the second trimester of pregnancy. The rearrangement joins TRBV28 to TRBJ2-7; 7 bases are a match to TRBD1. As DNA, the CDR3 is TGTGCCAGCAGTTTCTCGGGACAGTACTACGAGCAGTACTTC. Translated, it gives CASSFSGQYYEQYF.